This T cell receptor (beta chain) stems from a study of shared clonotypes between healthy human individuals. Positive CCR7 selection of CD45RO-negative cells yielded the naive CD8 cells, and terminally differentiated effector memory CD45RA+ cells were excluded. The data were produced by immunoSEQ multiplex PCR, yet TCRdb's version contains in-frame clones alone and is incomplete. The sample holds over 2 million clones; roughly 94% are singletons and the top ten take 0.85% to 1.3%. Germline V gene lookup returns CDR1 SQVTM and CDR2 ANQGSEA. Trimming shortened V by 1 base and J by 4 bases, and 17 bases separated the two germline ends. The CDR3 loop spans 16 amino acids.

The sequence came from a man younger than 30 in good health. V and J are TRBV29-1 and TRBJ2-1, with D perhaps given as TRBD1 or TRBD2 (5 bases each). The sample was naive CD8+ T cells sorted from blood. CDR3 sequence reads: CSVEGLSGTDYNEQFF. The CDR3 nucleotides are TGCAGCGTTGAAGGTCTTTCGGGGACCGATTACAATGAGCAGTTCTTC.